What follows describes a single T cell receptor (beta chain). The sample comes from a study of shared clonotypes between healthy human individuals. Study as a whole: Three plates were used per donor for CD4 naive, three for CD4 memory, two for CD8 naive and one for CD8 memory.

The repertoire was sequenced with immunoSEQ multiplex PCR; TCRdb's copy has only in-frame clones and lacks some. This table holds a few hundred thousand clones, around 97% found once. Looked up from germline, CDR1 is SGHTA and CDR2 is FQGTGA. V was shortened by 3 bases and J by 2 bases, with 10 bases between the two germline ends. The CDR3 runs 14 residues. The TCR originated in a woman aged 25 to 45 in good health. V gene TRBV7-3 combines with J gene TRBJ1-1; D is perhaps TRBD1 (6 bases). The sample comprised naive CD4+ T cells sorted from blood. Subset denoted: CD45RA+ positively selected. The CDR3 DNA reads TGTGCCAGCAGCTTTGGGGGGCGTAACACTGAAGCTTTCTTT. Amino acids: CASSFGGRNTEAFF.